This T cell receptor (beta chain) was captured by sequencing in a study of blood T cell repertoires in COVID-19. The data were produced by immunoSEQ multiplex PCR, yet TCRdb's version contains in-frame clones alone and is incomplete. The table includes roughly 300,000 clones, 85% detected once. This CDR3 has 14 residues. The germline V gene has CDR1 SGHRS and CDR2 YFSETQ. J was trimmed by 5 bases and V by 4 bases; bases with no gene match: 4. This clone was picked up a small number of times. The receptor's source is a human donor in a cohort sampled during active COVID-19. The source material was peripheral blood. This rearrangement joins TRBV5-1 to TRBJ2-2; 8 bases line up with TRBD1. The CDR3 DNA sequence: TGCGCCAGCAGCGGCCAGGGGGCAACCGGGGAGCTGTTTTTT. Translated, it gives CASSGQGATGELFF.